This T cell receptor (beta chain) was found in a study of T cells after yellow fever vaccination. Study-level findings and limits: Abundant clonotypes from the bulk population could get into FACS-sorted repertoires as contaminants. Peaking faster, on day 5 versus 15, the secondary response was nonetheless weaker.

This clonotype was counted at least ten times. Its antigen is not identified. The CDR3 sequence is 13 residues long. The V and J ends lost 7 bases and 3 bases, in that order; junction bases with no gene match: 5. CDR1 is SQVTM and CDR2 is ANQGSEA in the germline V gene. By 5'RACE template switching, TCR cDNA was produced, with a universal primer site and UMIs added in the process. TCRdb ran MiXCR on the 5' RACE reads and lists one entry per CDR3 protein. The sample records roughly 190,000 distinct CDR3 sequences, approximately 11% being singletons. This sequence originates from a man aged 18 to 30 who received the YFV17D yellow fever vaccine. The sequences come from CD8+ T cells sorted from PBMCs, collected 15 days after the yellow fever booster vaccination. The chain carries TRBV29-1 and TRBJ2-2, with TRBD2 matching 7 bases. The CDR3 DNA reads as TGCAGCGGATTGGGGGGGTACACCGGGGAGCTGTTTTTT. It translates to CSGLGGYTGELFF.